A selection of T cell receptor beta chains follows, all from one sample in a study of cytomegalovirus exposure and HLA in healthy donors. Libraries were prepared by immunoSEQ multiplex PCR; TCRdb keeps only in-frame clonotypes and omits some of them. The sample lists some 120,000 clones, roughly 71% occurring once. Material for sequencing was PBMCs. These receptors all come from a woman aged 50 to 60 in good health and CMV-seropositive. Both conserved end residues are part of each CDR3. Fields, in order: clone size, D gene, J gene, V gene, CDR3 DNA, CDR3 protein. D genes are given only for firm matches. A clone size is listed for some rows: how often the clone was seen (once, few, many), or a class if it is expanded.

few TRBD1 TRBJ1-4 TRBV6-5 TGTGCCACCTCCCCCGTCGGGACAGTAGGCGAAAAACTGTTTTTT CATSPVGTVGEKLFF
. TRBD2 TRBJ2-5 TRBV29-1 TGCAGCGTTGGACCGGGACTAGCGGAGACCCAGTACTTC CSVGPGLAETQYF
few . TRBJ2-7 TRBV11-2 TGTGCCAGCAGCTTTAGATCGGACATTCGGTACGAGCAGTACTTC CASSFRSDIRYEQYF
. TRBD1 TRBJ2-5 TRBV11-2 TGTGCCAGCAGCTCCCGGACAGGGGAGACCCAGTACTTC CASSSRTGETQYF
. TRBD1 TRBJ1-1 TRBV7-2 TGTGCCAGCAGCTTAGATAGGGCAGGGGGCGTTGGTACTGAAGCTTTCTTT CASSLDRAGGVGTEAFF
. TRBD1 TRBJ2-7 TRBV4-2 TGTGCCAGCAGCCAAGAAGGGACAGGGCGGTACGAGCAGTACTTC CASSQEGTGRYEQYF
. TRBD1 TRBJ1-1 TRBV4-2 TGTGCCAGCAGCCAAGATTGGACAGGGGCTGAAGCTTTCTTT CASSQDWTGAEAFF
. . TRBJ1-2 TRBV4-1 TGCGCCAGCAGCCAAGATGTGGAGGGTAGCTATGGCTACACCTTC CASSQDVEGSYGYTF
. . TRBJ2-5 TRBV19 TGTGCCAGTAGTGAACGGGGGGCAAAGCAAGAGACCCAGTACTTC CASSERGAKQETQYF
. TRBD1 TRBJ1-1 TRBV9 TGTGCCAGCAGCGTAGCGGGACAGGGGACGCCCGTGGACACTGAAGCTTTCTTT CASSVAGQGTPVDTEAFF
. . TRBJ1-2 TRBV5-4 TGTGCCAGCAGCTTGGTGGGCAGCGGTGGCTACACCTTC CASSLVGSGGYTF
. TRBD1 TRBJ1-4 TRBV27 TGTGCCAGCAGAATAACAGGGGGCGGCACTAATGAAAAACTGTTTTTT CASRITGGGTNEKLFF
. TRBD1 TRBJ2-7 TRBV7-9 TGTGCCAGCAGCTTAGGGACAGGGGGCGTCTACGAGCAGTACTTC CASSLGTGGVYEQYF
. . TRBJ2-3 TRBV27 TGTGCCAGCAGTTTATCACGAGGAGATACGCAGTATTTT CASSLSRGDTQYF
. . TRBJ1-1 TRBV10-3 TGTGCCATCAGTGATCTGCCCGGGGAGGGTGAAGCTTTCTTT CAISDLPGEGEAFF
. TRBD1 TRBJ2-5 TRBV5-4 TGTGCCAGCAGCTTAAGACAGGGCTGGGAGACCCAGTACTTC CASSLRQGWETQYF
. . TRBJ1-5 TRBV5-5 TGTGCCAGCAGCTTGTGGGGGGGAGGCAATCAGCCCCAGCATTTT CASSLWGGGNQPQHF
few . TRBJ1-6 TRBV19 TGTGCCAGTAGTATAGCCTCCTCACCCCTCCACTTT CASSIASSPLHF
. . TRBJ2-2 TRBV11-3 TGTGCCAGCAGCCCCCTACAGGGAACCGGGGAGCTGTTTTTT CASSPLQGTGELFF
. . TRBJ2-7 TRBV6-1 TGTGCCAGCACTCCCATCACGGCCTACGAGCAGTACTTC CASTPITAYEQYF
. . TRBJ1-1 TRBV6-5 TGTGCCAGCAGTTACTTCGGGGGGGCGAACACTGAAGCTTTCTTT CASSYFGGANTEAFF
. . TRBJ1-2 TRBV30 TGTGCCTGGAGGCAGGGGTATAATGGCTACACCTTC CAWRQGYNGYTF
. . TRBJ2-3 TRBV7-2 TGTGCCAGCAGCGAACAGGGTACAGATACGCAGTATTTT CASSEQGTDTQYF
. . TRBJ1-2 TRBV7-2 TGTGCCAGCAGCCTTTCGGCGGGGCCTAACTATGGCTACACCTTC CASSLSAGPNYGYTF
. . TRBJ2-3 TRBV25-1 TGTGCCAGCAGTGATAGGGGGAGGGGCTCAGATACGCAGTATTTT CASSDRGRGSDTQYF
. . TRBJ2-5 TRBV6-5 TGTGCCAGCAGCCGGGACACGCGGGAGACCCAGTACTTC CASSRDTRETQYF
. TRBD1 TRBJ1-1 TRBV13 TGTGCCAGCAGCTTATATATGCGACGGGACGGACAGGGGAGATTCACTGAAGCTTTCTTT CASSLYMRRDGQGRFTEAFF
once . TRBJ1-5 TRBV18 TGTGCCAGCTCACGTAGAGCGGACAGCAATCAGCCCCAGCATTTT CASSRRADSNQPQHF
. . TRBJ1-1 TRBV19 TGTGCCAGTAGTATTGGGGGCTTCGCGACAGAAGCTTTCTTT CASSIGGFATEAFF
once . TRBJ2-2 TRBV5-1 TGCGCCAGCAGCGCCCCCCGGTCGTCAGGGGTGGGCACCGGGGAGCTGTTTTTT CASSAPRSSGVGTGELFF
. TRBD1 TRBJ1-2 TRBV7-2 TGTGCCAGCAGCTTACAGGGGGCTTTAGGCTATGGCTACACCTTC CASSLQGALGYGYTF